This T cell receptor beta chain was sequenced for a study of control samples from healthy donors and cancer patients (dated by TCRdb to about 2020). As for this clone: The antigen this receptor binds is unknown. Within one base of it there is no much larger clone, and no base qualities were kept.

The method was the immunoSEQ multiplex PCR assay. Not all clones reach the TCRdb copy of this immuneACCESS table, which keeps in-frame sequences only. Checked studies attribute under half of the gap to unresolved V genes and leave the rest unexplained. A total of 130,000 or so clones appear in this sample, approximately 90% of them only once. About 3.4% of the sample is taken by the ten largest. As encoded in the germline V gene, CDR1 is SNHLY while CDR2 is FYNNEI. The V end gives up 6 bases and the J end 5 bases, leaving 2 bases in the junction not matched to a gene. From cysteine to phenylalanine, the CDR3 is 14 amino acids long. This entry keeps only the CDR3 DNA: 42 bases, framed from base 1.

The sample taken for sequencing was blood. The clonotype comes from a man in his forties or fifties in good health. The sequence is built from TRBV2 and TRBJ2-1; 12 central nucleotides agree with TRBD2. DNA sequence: TGTGCCAGCAGACGGACTAGCGGGGACAATGAGCAGTTCTTC. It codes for CASRRTSGDNEQFF.